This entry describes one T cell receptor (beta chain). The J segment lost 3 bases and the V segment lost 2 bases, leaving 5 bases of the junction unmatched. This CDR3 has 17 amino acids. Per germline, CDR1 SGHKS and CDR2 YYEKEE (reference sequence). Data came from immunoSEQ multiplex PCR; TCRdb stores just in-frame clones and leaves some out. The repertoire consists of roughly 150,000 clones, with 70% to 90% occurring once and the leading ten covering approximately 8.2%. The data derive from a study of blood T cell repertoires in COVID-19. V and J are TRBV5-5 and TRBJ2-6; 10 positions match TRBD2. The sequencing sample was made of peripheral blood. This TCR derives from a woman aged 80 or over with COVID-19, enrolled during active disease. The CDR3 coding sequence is TGTGCCAGCAGCTTCCTAGCGGGAGTAGGTGGGGCCAACGTCCTGACTTTC. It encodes CASSFLAGVGGANVLTF.